The 29 T cell receptor beta chains below all came from one sample that was sequenced in a study of blood T cell repertoires in COVID-19 (dated by TCRdb to 2020 to 2022). Library preparation used the immunoSEQ multiplex PCR assay. Imported from immuneACCESS, the table was reduced by TCRdb to in-frame sequences with V and J called. These copies leave out some clones; in studies compared against another copy, an unresolved V gene accounts for under half, and the cause of the remainder is not known. Here the sample has 300,000 to 450,000 clones; around 87% occur a single time. The ten largest clones capture roughly 10% of the sample. Material for sequencing was peripheral blood. The source is a woman in her twenties or thirties with COVID-19, enrolled during active disease.

This clone was seen a few times. The genes are TRBV5-6 and TRBJ2-5; 9 positions agree with TRBD1. The CDR3 is made up of 15 amino acids. The V gene's germline CDR1 is SGHDT and CDR2 YYEEEE. With V trimmed by 4 bases and J by 4 bases, 8 bases remained unmatched. CDR3 DNA sequence: TGTGCCAGCAGCCCCGGGACAGGGAGTCGAGAGACCCAGTACTTC. It yields the protein CASSPGTGSRETQYF. The full variable domain, its missing parts supplied by reference TRBV5-6 and TRBJ2-5, is DAGVTQSPTHLIKTRGQQVTLRCSPKSGHDTVSWYQQALGQGPQFIFQYYEEEERQRGNFPDRFSGHQFPNYSSELNVNALLLGDSALYLCASSPGTGSRETQYFGPGTRLLVL.

The V gene is TRBV5-4, the J gene TRBJ2-1, with D unresolved. The CDR3 has 12 amino acids. Looked up from germline, CDR1 is SGHNT and CDR2 is YYREEE (reference sequence). Trimming pared 3 bases from V and 5 bases from J, leaving 6 bases between. The CDR3 spells CASSSIDNEQFF. CDR3 sequence (DNA): TGTGCCAGCAGCTCTATAGACAATGAGCAGTTCTTC.

The rearrangement links TRBV6-5 to TRBJ2-5, with a possible D match to TRBD1 (5 bases). V lost 0 bases and J 13 bases, leaving 15 bases between the germline ends. The CDR3 is made up of 13 amino acids. CDR1 MNHEY and CDR2 SVGAGI come from the germline V gene. The CDR3 nucleotides are TGTGCCAGCAGTTACTCAGCACAGGATCAGGGGTACTTC. Protein: CASSYSAQDQGYF.

Only one count was recorded for this clone. The chain links TRBV4-3 to TRBJ2-3, with D tentatively TRBD2 (5 bases). This CDR3 is built from 16 residues. The V end was cut by 0 bases, the J end by 2 bases, with 12 bases between. Germline V gene data show CDR1 as LGHNA and CDR2 as YSLEER. CDR3: CASSQDRELDTDTQYF. DNA of the CDR3: TGCGCCAGCAGCCAAGATAGGGAGTTAGACACAGATACGCAGTATTTT.

The rearrangement uses TRBV5-1 and TRBJ1-1, with D possibly matching TRBD1 (6 bases). The CDR3 runs to 14 residues. Trimming shortened V by 4 bases and J by 3 bases, and 13 bases separated the two germline ends. Germline assignment: CDR1 SGHRS and CDR2 YFSETQ. Written as DNA, the CDR3 is TGCGCCAGCAGCCCCAGGGGAAGAGACACTGAAGCTTTCTTT. Protein sequence: CASSPRGRDTEAFF.

This clone was detected once. This sequence joins TRBV2 and TRBJ1-5; 7 bases are a match to TRBD1. Trimming at V came to 8 bases and at J to 7 bases, leaving 8 bases not matched to a gene. Germline-derived CDR1 and CDR2 are SNHLY and FYNNEI. The CDR3 covers 13 residues. The CDR3 protein is CASHRQGGQPQHF. The CDR3 DNA follows: TGTGCCAGCCATAGACAGGGAGGACAGCCCCAGCATTTT. Drawing the rest from reference TRBV2 and TRBJ1-5, the complete variable domain is EPEVTQTPSHQVTQMGQEVILRCVPISNHLYFYWYRQILGQKVEFLVSFYNNEISEKSEIFDDQFSVERPDGSNFTLKIRSTKLEDSAMYFCASHRQGGQPQHFGDGTRLSIL.

The chain employs TRBV24-1 and TRBJ2-5, with D perhaps matching TRBD2 (6 bases). This CDR3 has 16 amino acids. V was trimmed by 7 bases and J by 0 bases, leaving 17 bases between them. Germline loops: CDR1 KGHDR, CDR2 SFDVKD. CDR3 nucleotides: TGTGCCACCAGATCCGGTAGCGGCCCGTACCAAGAGACCCAGTACTTC. Its protein product is CATRSGSGPYQETQYF.

V and J are TRBV7-9 and TRBJ2-3, with D possibly being TRBD1 (5 bases). Per germline, CDR1 SEHNR and CDR2 FQNEAQ (reference sequence). V was cut by 5 bases and J by 14 bases, with 20 bases left in between. This CDR3 comprises 13 residues. The CDR3 loop is CASSLVGLDTLYF. The CDR3 nucleotides are TGTGCCAGCAGCCTGGTAGGATTGGACACTTTGTATTTT.

This rearrangement joins TRBV7-9 to TRBJ2-3, with no clear D. CDR1 SEHNR and CDR2 FQNEAQ come from the germline V gene (reference sequence). This CDR3 is built from 15 residues. V was cut by 1 base and J by 5 bases, with 13 bases left in between. The CDR3: CASSLDSRSIDTQYF. The CDR3 DNA sequence: TGTGCCAGCAGCTTAGATAGCAGATCAATAGATACGCAGTATTTT.

The V gene is TRBV11-2, the J gene TRBJ2-6; TRBD2 aligns across 8 bases. The germline V gene has CDR1 SGHAT and CDR2 FQNNGV. V was clipped by 2 bases and J by 0 bases; unmatched bases: 3. The CDR3 spans 17 residues. The CDR3 reads CASSLRGGGSGANVLTF. In nucleotides, the CDR3 is TGTGCCAGCAGCTTACGGGGGGGTGGCTCTGGGGCCAACGTCCTGACTTTC.

The chain uses TRBV11-2 and TRBJ2-3; perhaps TRBD1 as D (5 bases). Trimming shortened V by 5 bases and J by 3 bases, and 15 bases separated the two germline ends. The CDR3 spans 15 residues. Germline loops: CDR1 SGHAT, CDR2 FQNNGV. The CDR3 DNA sequence: TGTGCCAGCAGCACCCAGGGCATCCGGACAGATACGCAGTATTTT. Amino acids: CASSTQGIRTDTQYF.

This chain uses TRBV18 with TRBJ1-2; 12 nucleotides agree with TRBD1. Germline V gene data show CDR1 as KGHSH and CDR2 as LQKENI. This CDR3 comprises 15 residues. V shed 3 bases, J shed 4 bases, and the junction held 3 bases outside the gene matches. This CDR3 reads CASSPGQGAFYGYTF. In DNA, the CDR3 is TGTGCCAGCTCACCGGGACAGGGGGCGTTCTATGGCTACACCTTC. The whole variable domain, filled in from reference TRBV18 and TRBJ1-2, reads NAGVMQNPRHLVRRRGQEARLRCSPMKGHSHVYWYRQLPEEGLKFMVYLQKENIIDESGMPKERFSAEFPKEGPSILRIQQVVRGDSAAYFCASSPGQGAFYGYTFGSGTRLTVV.

This chain links TRBV6-2 or TRBV6-3 with TRBJ2-7, with D possibly TRBD2 on 6 matching bases. CDR1 MNHEY and CDR2 SVGEGT come from the germline V gene. Trimming took off 2 bases at V and 7 bases at J, with 18 bases between the two ends. The CDR3 runs 15 residues. The chain's CDR3 is CASSYVADERQEQYF. DNA for the CDR3: TGTGCCAGCAGTTACGTAGCGGACGAACGGCAGGAGCAGTACTTC.

The chain has TRBV30 and TRBJ2-4; 9 nucleotides match TRBD2. The CDR3 loop spans 13 amino acids. Trimming removed 4 bases from V and 8 bases from J; junction bases left unmatched: 6. Looked up from germline, CDR1 is GTSNPN and CDR2 is SVGIG (reference sequence). The CDR3 protein is CAWKASGIHIQYF. CDR3 coding DNA: TGTGCCTGGAAGGCTAGCGGGATTCACATTCAGTACTTC.

In the case of this clone: The identical CDR3 is also encoded by other nucleotide sequences in the sample. The rearrangement links TRBV7-2 to TRBJ2-7, with TRBD1 matching 11 bases. Germline CDR1 SGHTA, CDR2 FQGNSA. The J segment lost 6 bases and the V segment lost 3 bases, leaving 4 bases of the junction unmatched. The CDR3 totals 14 residues. CDR3: CASSLRDRGTEQYF. As DNA, the CDR3 is TGTGCCAGCAGCTTGCGGGACAGGGGGACCGAGCAGTACTTC.

CDR3 amino acids: CAWTRDSTYNEQFF. The CDR3 nucleotides read TGTGCCTGGACCCGGGACAGTACCTACAATGAGCAGTTCTTC. The chain is built from TRBV30 and TRBJ2-1; 7 bases agree with TRBD1. In germline, CDR1 is GTSNPN, CDR2 SVGIG (reference sequence). V trimming: 4 bases; J trimming: 2 bases; junction bases outside the gene matches: 5. The CDR3 length is 14 residues.

The V and J genes are TRBV7-5 and TRBJ1-4; TRBD1 is taken as the D call from the table, unchecked against the DNA. TRBV7-5 is a pseudogene segment. This CDR3 is 19 amino acids long. In DNA form, the CDR3 reads TGTGTCAGAAGCTTACAGGGAAAAGGGGATGGGTCGACTAATGAAAAACTGTTTTTT. It codes for CVRSLQGKGDGSTNEKLFF.

V and J are TRBV3-1 (or the pseudogene TRBV3-2) and TRBJ2-1; unclear D gene. The CDR3 runs to 14 residues. The V gene's germline CDR1 is LGHDT and CDR2 YNNKEL (reference sequence). With 0 bases removed from V and 7 bases from J, the gap between germline ends came to 10 bases. Here the CDR3 reads CASSQDTAANEQFF. Written as DNA, the CDR3 is TGTGCCAGCAGCCAAGATACGGCGGCTAATGAGCAGTTCTTC.

This clone has just a few counts. The gene calls are TRBV7-2 and TRBJ1-5; a weak D match, TRBD1 (6 bases). V dropped 5 bases and J dropped 3 bases, with 11 bases sitting between them. The CDR3 has 14 amino acids. CDR1 is SGHTA, CDR2 FQGNSA, per germline. The CDR3 DNA is TGTGCCAGCAGCCGGGACACACTCAATCAGCCCCAGCATTTT. Its protein product is CASSRDTLNQPQHF.

This rearrangement joins TRBV6-5 to TRBJ2-7, with D unclear. Germline V gene data show CDR1 as MNHEY and CDR2 as SVGAGI. V lost 4 bases, J lost 5 bases, and 9 bases lay in between. The CDR3 runs 12 residues. The CDR3 region is CASSFRIHEQYF. The CDR3 region has the DNA TGTGCCAGCAGTTTTCGTATCCACGAGCAGTACTTC.

This clone came up once. The chain uses TRBV13 and TRBJ2-7, with 7 bases aligning to TRBD2. This CDR3 contains 14 residues. Per germline, CDR1 PRHDT and CDR2 FYEKMQ (reference sequence). V shed 4 bases and J 0 bases; nucleotides not matched to a gene: 3. For the CDR3, the DNA is TGTGCCAGCAGCTCCTGGACTAGCTCCTACGAGCAGTACTTC. This translates into CASSSWTSSYEQYF. Looking up the rest from reference TRBV13 and TRBJ2-7 gives the full variable domain: AAGVIQSPRHLIKEKRETATLKCYPIPRHDTVYWYQQGPGQDPQFLISFYEKMQSDKGSIPDRFSAQQFSDYHSELNMSSLELGDSALYFCASSSWTSSYEQYFGPGTRLTVT.

V gene TRBV6-1 combines with J gene TRBJ1-5; D perhaps matches TRBD1 (6 bases). V was cut by 0 bases and J by 5 bases, with 11 bases left in between. Germline assignment: CDR1 MNHNS and CDR2 SASEGT. CDR3 length equals 15 residues. CDR3 loop: CASSEAPDSYQPQHF. The CDR3 DNA sequence: TGTGCCAGCAGTGAAGCGCCGGACAGTTATCAGCCCCAGCATTTT.

The gene calls are TRBV19 and TRBJ1-4; the D is unclear. The CDR3 spans 16 residues. Germline V gene data show CDR1 as LNHDA and CDR2 as SQIVND (reference sequence). Trimming removed 1 base at V and 0 bases at J, with 9 bases between. CDR3 in DNA: TGTGCCAGTAGTATAGTGGGAGGAACAACTAATGAAAAACTGTTTTTT. Amino acid sequence: CASSIVGGTTNEKLFF.

This rearrangement joins TRBV19 to TRBJ2-6; 12 bases line up with TRBD1. Germline CDR1 is LNHDA and CDR2 is SQIVND (reference sequence). The J segment lost 3 bases and the V segment lost 3 bases, leaving 6 bases of the junction unmatched. The CDR3 is 18 residues long. Here the CDR3 DNA reads TGTGCCAGTAGTATTAGGGACAGGGGGCAAAGTGGGGCCAACGTCCTGACTTTC. Encoded protein: CASSIRDRGQSGANVLTF. Looking up the rest from reference TRBV19 and TRBJ2-6 gives the full variable domain: DGGITQSPKYLFRKEGQNVTLSCEQNLNHDAMYWYRQDPGQGLRLIYYSQIVNDFQKGDIAEGYSVSREKKESFPLTVTSAQKNPTAFYLCASSIRDRGQSGANVLTFGAGSRLTVL.

The V call is TRBV28, the J call TRBJ2-1; 8 nucleotides agree with TRBD1. The CDR3 is made up of 15 amino acids. Germline lookup yields CDR1 MDHEN and CDR2 SYDVKM. The V and J ends lost 6 bases and 3 bases, in that order; junction bases with no gene match: 7. This CDR3 is CASRLDRAGYNEQFF. The CDR3 DNA sequence: TGTGCCAGCAGGTTGGACAGGGCCGGCTACAATGAGCAGTTCTTC. Complete variable domain (other parts from reference TRBV28 and TRBJ2-1): DVKVTQSSRYLVKRTGEKVFLECVQDMDHENMFWYRQDPGLGLRLIYFSYDVKMKEKGDIPEGYSVSREKKERFSLILESASTNQTSMYLCASRLDRAGYNEQFFGPGTRLTVL.

The chain is built from TRBV7-8 and TRBJ2-2, with D hard to call. CDR3 length: 13 residues. Germline V lookup: CDR1 SGHVS, CDR2 FQNEAQ. Trimming pared 2 bases from V and 4 bases from J, leaving 5 bases between. This CDR3 is CASSLIITGELFF. CDR3 DNA: TGTGCCAGCAGCTTAATTATCACCGGGGAGCTGTTTTTT. Together with reference TRBV7-8 and TRBJ2-2, the CDR3 gives the full variable domain: GAGVSQSPRYKVAKRGQDVALRCDPISGHVSLFWYQQALGQGPEFLTYFQNEAQLDKSGLPSDRFFAERPEGSVSTLKIQRTQQEDSAVYLCASSLIITGELFFGEGSRLTVL.

V and J are TRBV12-5 and TRBJ2-3; 16 bases line up with TRBD2. Losses at the gene ends were 6 bases for V and 4 bases for J; bases not matched to a gene: 10. This CDR3 is 18 amino acids long. Germline CDR1 reads LGHNT; CDR2 reads FRNRAP. For the CDR3, the DNA is TGTGCTAGTGGCCAGGGACTAGCGGGAGGGTCCCCCCCAGATACGCAGTATTTT. Its translation: CASGQGLAGGSPPDTQYF.

The V and J genes are TRBV6-1 and TRBJ1-5, with D unresolved. V lost 1 base and J lost 8, with 12 bases in between. CDR3 length: 14 amino acids. From germline, CDR1 is MNHNS and CDR2 SASEGT. The CDR3 reads CASSEGTGDEPQHF. The DNA of the CDR3 is TGTGCCAGCAGTGAAGGGACGGGAGATGAGCCCCAGCATTTT.

This chain links TRBV28 with TRBJ2-5; D is perhaps TRBD2 (5 bases). This CDR3 has 15 amino acids. The germline V gene encodes CDR1 MDHEN and CDR2 SYDVKM. V lost 2 bases to trimming and J lost 5 bases, with 15 bases between them. The CDR3 spells CASSLEDSRRETQYF. CDR3 bases: TGTGCCAGCAGTTTAGAGGACTCCCGTCGGGAGACCCAGTACTTC.